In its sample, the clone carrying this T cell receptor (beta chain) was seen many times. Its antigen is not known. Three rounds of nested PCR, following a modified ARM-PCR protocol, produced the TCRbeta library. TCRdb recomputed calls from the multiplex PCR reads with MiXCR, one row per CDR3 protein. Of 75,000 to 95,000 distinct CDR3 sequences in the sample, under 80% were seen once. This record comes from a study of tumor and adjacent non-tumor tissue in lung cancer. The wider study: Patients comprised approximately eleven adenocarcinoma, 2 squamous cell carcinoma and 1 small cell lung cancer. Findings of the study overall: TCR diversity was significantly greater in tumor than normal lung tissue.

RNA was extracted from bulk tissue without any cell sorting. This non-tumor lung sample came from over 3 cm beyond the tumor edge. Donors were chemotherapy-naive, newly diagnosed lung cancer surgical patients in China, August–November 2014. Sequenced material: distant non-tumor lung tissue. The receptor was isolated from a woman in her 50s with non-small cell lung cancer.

CDR3 amino acids: CASSDPTRQNTEAFF. As DNA, the CDR3 is TGTGCCAGCAGCGACCCAACGAGACAGAACACTGAAGCTTTCTTT. V and J are TRBV6-5 and TRBJ1-1, with unresolved D. Deletions cut 6 bases from V and 1 base from J, with 15 bases between. Germline CDR1 MNHEY, CDR2 SVGAGI. The CDR3 covers 15 residues.